This T cell receptor (beta chain) was sequenced in a study of CD8 T cells in Susac syndrome. Random hexamers were used to reverse transcribe 0.5 to 1 ug of RNA. Amplification of TCR beta CDR3 spanned 54 Vbeta and 13 Jbeta via immunoSEQ multiplex PCR. TCRdb analysed the immunoSEQ multiplex PCR reads with MiXCR anew, one entry per CDR3 protein. The table includes some 300,000 distinct CDR3 sequences, 65% to 90% detected once. This CDR3 spans 15 amino acids. V gave up 3 bases and J gave up 6 bases, with 15 bases separating them. Germline-derived CDR1 and CDR2 are MGHRA and YSYEKL. This clonotype was counted once.

The J gene is TRBJ2-1, the V gene TRBV4-1, with a tentative D call TRBD2 (6 bases). Sequencing was done on a sample of CD8+ T cells from PBMCs. This receptor was obtained from a human donor with multiple sclerosis. The DNA of the CDR3 is TGCGCCAGCAGCCATCCCGCCCTAGCGCTCAATGAGCAGTTCTTC. Translation gives CASSHPALALNEQFF.